This T cell receptor (beta chain) stems from a study of blood T cell repertoires in COVID-19. For the study at large: Italy, Spain and the United States were the sources of the convalescent and acute COVID-19 samples. PBMCs, B-cell-depleted T cells, or T cells provided the cDNA or gDNA that made up the material.

CDR3 length: 15 amino acids. Per the germline V gene, CDR1 is SGHTA and CDR2 is FQGNSA. V was clipped by 2 bases and J by 6 bases; unmatched bases: 6. In the study's own analysis: Amplifying reference gene primers gave estimates of nucleated cell counts. Assay: immunoSEQ multiplex PCR; the TCRdb copy retains only in-frame clones and omits some. That table furnishes V, J and clone size, whereas the DNA furnished D and trimming. Seen here are about 270,000 clones, about 81% observed once, and the top ten hold more than 1.1%. This clone appeared once. The rearrangement joins TRBV7-2 to TRBJ1-5, with TRBD1 matching over 8 bases. The sequencing sample was made of peripheral blood. The source is a human donor with COVID-19, enrolled during active disease. The donor label of this sample is uncertain. The CDR3 sequence: CASSLSQGAFQPQHF. The CDR3 DNA is TGTGCCAGCAGCTTATCCCAGGGGGCCTTTCAGCCCCAGCATTTT.